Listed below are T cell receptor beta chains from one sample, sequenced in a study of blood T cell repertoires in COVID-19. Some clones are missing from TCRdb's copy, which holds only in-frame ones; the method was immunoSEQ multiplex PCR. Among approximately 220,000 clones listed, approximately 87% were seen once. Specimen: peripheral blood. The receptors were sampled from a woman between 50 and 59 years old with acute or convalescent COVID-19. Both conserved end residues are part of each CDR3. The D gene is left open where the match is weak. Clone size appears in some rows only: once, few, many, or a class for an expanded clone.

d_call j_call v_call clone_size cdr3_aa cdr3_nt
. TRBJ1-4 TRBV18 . CASSPTTGLREKLFF TGTGCCAGCTCACCGACAACAGGGTTGAGGGAAAAACTGTTTTTT
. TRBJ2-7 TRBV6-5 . CASSYGGGPSSYEQYF TGTGCCAGCAGTTACGGCGGGGGCCCCTCCTCCTACGAGCAGTACTTC
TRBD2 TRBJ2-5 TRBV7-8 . CASIASGGPAETQYF TGTGCCAGCATTGCTAGCGGGGGGCCCGCGGAGACCCAGTACTTC
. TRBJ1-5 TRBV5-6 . CASSLAGLEPQHF TGTGCCAGCAGCTTGGCAGGATTAGAGCCCCAGCATTTT
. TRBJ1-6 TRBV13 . CASSSWERNSPLHF TGTGCCAGCAGCTCCTGGGAGAGGAATTCACCCCTCCACTTT
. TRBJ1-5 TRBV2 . CASSESGAGNQPQHF TGTGCCAGCAGCGAAAGCGGGGCAGGCAATCAGCCCCAGCATTTT
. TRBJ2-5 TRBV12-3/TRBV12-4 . CASRWAEETQYF TGTGCCAGCCGATGGGCCGAAGAGACCCAGTACTTC
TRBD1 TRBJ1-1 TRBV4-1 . CASSPGGTGRTEAFF TGCGCCAGCAGCCCCGGGGGGACAGGGCGGACTGAAGCTTTCTTT
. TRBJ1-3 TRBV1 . CTSSPEVGGDVTIYF TGCACCAGCAGTCCCGAGGTTGGGGGCGACGTCACCATATATTTT
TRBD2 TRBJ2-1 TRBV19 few CASQTSGTTYNEQFF TGTGCCAGCCAGACTAGCGGGACAACCTACAATGAGCAGTTCTTC
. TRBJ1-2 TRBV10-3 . CAISESPGGLYGYTF TGTGCCATCAGTGAGTCCCCGGGTGGCTTGTATGGCTACACCTTC
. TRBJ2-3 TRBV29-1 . CSVEGVGVPYF TGCAGCGTTGAGGGAGTGGGTGTTCCGTATTTT
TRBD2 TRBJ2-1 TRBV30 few CAWSGAGGSYNEQFF TGTGCCTGGAGTGGGGCGGGGGGCTCCTACAATGAGCAGTTCTTC
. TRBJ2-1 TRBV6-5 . CASSYRDLPPINEQFF TGTGCCAGCAGTTACCGGGACTTGCCGCCTATTAATGAGCAGTTCTTC
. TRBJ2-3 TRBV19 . CASSIERRTDTQYF TGTGCCAGTAGTATTGAGCGGCGCACAGATACGCAGTATTTT
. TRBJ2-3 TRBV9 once CASSVGAIGGTDTQYF TGTGCCAGCAGCGTAGGGGCCATCGGTGGGACAGATACGCAGTATTTT
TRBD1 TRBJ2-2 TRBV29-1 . CSVDRSGGGELFF TGCAGCGTTGATAGGTCAGGGGGCGGGGAGCTGTTTTTT
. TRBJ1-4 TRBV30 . CAWGQAEKLFF TGTGCCTGGGGGCAGGCGGAAAAACTGTTTTTT
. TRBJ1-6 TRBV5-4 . CASSLGSGAVGSPLHF TGTGCCAGCAGCTTGGGTTCGGGAGCCGTTGGGTCACCCCTCCACTTT
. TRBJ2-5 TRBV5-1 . CASSLATSQETQYF TGCGCCAGCAGCTTGGCAACATCCCAAGAGACCCAGTACTTC
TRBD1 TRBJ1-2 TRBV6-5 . CASSRTGGTTYGYTF TGTGCCAGCAGCCGGACAGGGGGGACGACTTATGGCTACACCTTC
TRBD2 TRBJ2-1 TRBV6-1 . CASSALTSGTYNEQFF TGTGCCAGCAGTGCTCTGACTAGCGGAACTTACAATGAGCAGTTCTTC
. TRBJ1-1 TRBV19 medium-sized CASSIGGAEAFF TGTGCCAGTAGTATCGGGGGAGCTGAAGCTTTCTTT
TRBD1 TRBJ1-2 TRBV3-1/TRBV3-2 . CASSPDREGYGYTF TGTGCCAGCAGCCCAGACAGGGAGGGCTATGGCTACACCTTC
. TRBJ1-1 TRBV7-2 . CASSLSGSNTEAFF TGTGCCAGCAGCTTATCAGGGTCGAACACTGAAGCTTTCTTT
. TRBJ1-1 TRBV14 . CASSQDIGGRVFDRTEAFF TGTGCCAGCAGCCAAGATATTGGTGGCCGGGTCTTTGATCGAACTGAAGCTTTCTTT
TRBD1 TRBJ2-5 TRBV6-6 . CASSSGTGRTQYF TGTGCCAGCAGTTCGGGGACAGGCCGGACCCAGTACTTC
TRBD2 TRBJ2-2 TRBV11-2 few CASSSDSGRYTGELFF TGTGCCAGCAGCTCGGATAGCGGGAGGTACACCGGGGAGCTGTTTTTT
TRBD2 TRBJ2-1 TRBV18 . CASSPGKRGRGELNEQFF TGTGCCAGCTCACCAGGAAAGCGGGGGCGAGGCGAATTAAATGAGCAGTTCTTC
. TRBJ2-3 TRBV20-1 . CSASIRRVTDTQYF TGCAGTGCTAGTATTCGACGGGTCACAGATACGCAGTATTTT
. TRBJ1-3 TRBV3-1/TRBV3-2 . CASSQDRVRVSGNTIYF TGTGCCAGCAGCCAAGATAGGGTGCGGGTGTCAGGAAACACCATATATTTT
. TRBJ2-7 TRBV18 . CASSPSRGDEQYF TGTGCCAGCTCACCTTCTAGAGGCGACGAGCAGTACTTC
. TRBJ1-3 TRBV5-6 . CASSSGTSSGNTIYF TGTGCCAGCAGTTCCGGGACATCTTCGGGAAACACCATATATTTT